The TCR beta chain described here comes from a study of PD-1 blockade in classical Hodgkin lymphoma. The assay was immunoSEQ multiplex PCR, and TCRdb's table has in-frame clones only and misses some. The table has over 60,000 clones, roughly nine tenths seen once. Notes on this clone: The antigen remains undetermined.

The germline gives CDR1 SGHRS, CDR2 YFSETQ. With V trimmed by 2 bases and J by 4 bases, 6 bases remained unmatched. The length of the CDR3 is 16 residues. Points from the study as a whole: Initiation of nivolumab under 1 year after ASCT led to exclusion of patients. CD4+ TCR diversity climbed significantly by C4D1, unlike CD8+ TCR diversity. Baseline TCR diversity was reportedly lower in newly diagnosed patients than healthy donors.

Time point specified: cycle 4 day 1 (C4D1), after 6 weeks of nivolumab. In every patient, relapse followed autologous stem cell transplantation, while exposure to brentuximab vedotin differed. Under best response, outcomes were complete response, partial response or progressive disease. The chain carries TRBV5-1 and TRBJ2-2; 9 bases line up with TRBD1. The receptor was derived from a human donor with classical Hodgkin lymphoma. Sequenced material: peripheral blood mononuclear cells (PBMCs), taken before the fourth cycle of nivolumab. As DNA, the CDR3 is TGCGCCAGCAGCTTTAGGGGACAGGGTCGCACCGGGGAGCTGTTTTTT. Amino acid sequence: CASSFRGQGRTGELFF.